Presented here are 3 T cell receptor beta chains from one specimen sequenced in a study of cytomegalovirus exposure and HLA in healthy donors. The primer mix had 60 Vbeta and 13 Jbeta primers. Using immunoSEQ multiplex PCR, the repertoire was profiled, and TCRdb retains in-frame clones only, with some absent. The table has some 120,000 clones, about 73% seen once. The sequenced sample consisted of PBMCs. The receptors come from a woman between 40 and 55 years old in good health and CMV-seropositive.

V and J are TRBV29-1 and TRBJ2-7, with 7 bases aligning to TRBD1. This CDR3 has 15 amino acids. V lost 3 bases, J lost 2 bases, and 10 bases stayed unmatched. Germline CDR1 reads SQVTM; CDR2 reads ANQGSEA. CDR3 in DNA: TGCAGCGTTGATAGGGGCCAGGGGGTGGCCTACGAGCAGTACTTC. This encodes CSVDRGQGVAYEQYF.

V and J are TRBV15 and TRBJ2-7; TRBD1 matches 10 bases. V was clipped by 1 base and J by 5 bases; unmatched bases: 8. The CDR3 is 16 residues long. Germline CDR1 and CDR2: LNHNV and YYDKDF (reference sequence). The CDR3 reads CATSRGVDRGLHEQYF. The CDR3 nucleotides are TGTGCCACCAGCAGAGGCGTAGACAGGGGGCTCCACGAGCAGTACTTC. Complete variable domain (other parts from reference TRBV15 and TRBJ2-7): DAMVIQNPRYQVTQFGKPVTLSCSQTLNHNVMYWYQQKSSQAPKLLFHYYDKDFNNEADTPDNFQSRRPNTSFCFLDIRSPGLGDTAMYLCATSRGVDRGLHEQYFGPGTRLTVT.

This clone was counted a few times. J is TRBJ1-2 and V is TRBV13; 8 bases line up with TRBD1. Trimming took 5 bases from V and 6 from J; bases not matched to a gene: 11. This CDR3 contains 15 residues. Per the germline V gene, CDR1 is PRHDT and CDR2 is FYEKMQ (reference sequence). CDR3 coding DNA: TGTGCCAGCAGCCCCCAGATGCAGGGGGCGGATGGCTACACCTTC. Translating it yields CASSPQMQGADGYTF.